This TCR beta chain was captured by sequencing in a study of T cells in Graves' hyperthyroidism and ophthalmopathy. Study-wide context: Staff took peripheral blood when the initial diagnosis was made, before any treatment began. Study-level findings and limits: Most thyroid-expanded clonotypes above 0.001 were also found in blood. Ophthalmopathy was model-predicted a median around 6.1 months pre-onset.

Diagnosis rested on symptoms, serum thyroxine and TRAb, thyroid ultrasound, and orbital computed tomography. RNA transcripts gave rise to amplified TCR beta CDR3 regions. TCR CDR3 regions were first amplified by RT-PCR with HTBI primers. Each CDR3 protein gets one entry after TCRdb re-called the multiplex PCR reads with MiXCR. Of more than 500,000 distinct CDR3 sequences listed, around 15% are singletons. Germline values: CDR1 SGHVS, CDR2 FQNEAQ. The V and J ends lost 4 bases and 4 bases, in that order; junction bases with no gene match: 5. The CDR3 has 17 residues. This clonotype showed up just a few times. Its antigen is currently unknown.

Input material: blood. The clonotype originates from a woman aged 25 to 45 with Graves' ophthalmopathy. The chain carries TRBV7-8 and TRBJ2-2; 14 nucleotides match TRBD2. Written as DNA, the CDR3 is TGTGCCAGCAGCTACGAAGGACTAGCGGGGGGCACCGGGGAGCTGTTTTTT. Amino acids: CASSYEGLAGGTGELFF.